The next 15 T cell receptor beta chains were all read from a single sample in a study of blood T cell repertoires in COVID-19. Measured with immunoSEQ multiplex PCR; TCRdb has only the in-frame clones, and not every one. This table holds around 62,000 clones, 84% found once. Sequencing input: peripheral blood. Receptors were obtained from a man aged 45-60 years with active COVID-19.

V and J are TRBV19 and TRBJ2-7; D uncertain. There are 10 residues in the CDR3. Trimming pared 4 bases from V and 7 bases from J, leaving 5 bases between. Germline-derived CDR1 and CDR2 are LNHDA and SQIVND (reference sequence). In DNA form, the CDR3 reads TGTGCCAGTAGTACCCTGGAGCAGTACTTC. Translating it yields CASSTLEQYF.

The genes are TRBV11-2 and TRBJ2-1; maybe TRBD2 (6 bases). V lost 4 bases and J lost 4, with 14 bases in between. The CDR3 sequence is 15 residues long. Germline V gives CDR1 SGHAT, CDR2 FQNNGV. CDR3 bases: TGTGCCAGCAGCTGGGTCTCGGGGGAGTACAATGAGCAGTTCTTC. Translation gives CASSWVSGEYNEQFF. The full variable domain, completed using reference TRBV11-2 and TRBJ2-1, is EAGVAQSPRYKIIEKRQSVAFWCNPISGHATLYWYQQILGQGPKLLIQFQNNGVVDDSQLPKDRFSAERLKGVDSTLKIQPAKLEDSAVYLCASSWVSGEYNEQFFGPGTRLTVL.

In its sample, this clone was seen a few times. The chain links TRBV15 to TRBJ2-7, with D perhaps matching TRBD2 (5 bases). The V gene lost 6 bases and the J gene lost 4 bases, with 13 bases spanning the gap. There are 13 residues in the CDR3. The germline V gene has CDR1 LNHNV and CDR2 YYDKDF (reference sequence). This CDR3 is CATSPGERYEQYF. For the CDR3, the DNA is TGTGCCACCAGTCCCGGGGAACGGTACGAGCAGTACTTC.

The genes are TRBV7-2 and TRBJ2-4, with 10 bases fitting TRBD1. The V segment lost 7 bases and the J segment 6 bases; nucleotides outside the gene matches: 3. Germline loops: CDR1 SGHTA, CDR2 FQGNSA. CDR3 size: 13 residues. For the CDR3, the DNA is TGTGCCAGCAATAGGGACAGGGGAAACATTCAGTACTTC. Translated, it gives CASNRDRGNIQYF.

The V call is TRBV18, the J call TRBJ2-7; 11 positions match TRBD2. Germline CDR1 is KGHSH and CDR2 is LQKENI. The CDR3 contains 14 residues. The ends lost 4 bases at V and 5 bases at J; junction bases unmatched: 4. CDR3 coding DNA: TGTGCCAGCTCACTAGCGGGAGGGCCGCACGAGCAGTACTTC. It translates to CASSLAGGPHEQYF.

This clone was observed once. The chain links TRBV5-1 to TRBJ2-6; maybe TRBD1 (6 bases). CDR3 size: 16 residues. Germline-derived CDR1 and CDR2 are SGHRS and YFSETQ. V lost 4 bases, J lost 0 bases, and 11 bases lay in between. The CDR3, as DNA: TGCGCCAGCAGCCCTACAGGGAGCTCTGGGGCCAACGTCCTGACTTTC. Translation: CASSPTGSSGANVLTF.

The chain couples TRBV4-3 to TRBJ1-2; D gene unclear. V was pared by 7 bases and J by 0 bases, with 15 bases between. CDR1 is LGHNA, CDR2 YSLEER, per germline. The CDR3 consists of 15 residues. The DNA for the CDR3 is TGCGCCAGCACCGACGACTTAAGCTCTAACTATGGCTACACCTTC. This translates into CASTDDLSSNYGYTF.

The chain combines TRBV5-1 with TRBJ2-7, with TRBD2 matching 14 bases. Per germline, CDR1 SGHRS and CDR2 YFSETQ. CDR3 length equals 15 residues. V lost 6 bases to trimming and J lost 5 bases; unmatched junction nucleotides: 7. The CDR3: CASTYGGLAGDEQYF. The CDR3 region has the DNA TGCGCCAGCACGTACGGGGGACTAGCGGGAGACGAGCAGTACTTC.

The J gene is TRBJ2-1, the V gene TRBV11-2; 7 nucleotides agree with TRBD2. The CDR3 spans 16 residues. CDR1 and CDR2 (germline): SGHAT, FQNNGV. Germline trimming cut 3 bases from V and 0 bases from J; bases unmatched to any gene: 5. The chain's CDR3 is CASSLGGSNSYNEQFF. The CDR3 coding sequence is TGTGCCAGCAGCTTGGGCGGGAGTAACTCCTACAATGAGCAGTTCTTC.

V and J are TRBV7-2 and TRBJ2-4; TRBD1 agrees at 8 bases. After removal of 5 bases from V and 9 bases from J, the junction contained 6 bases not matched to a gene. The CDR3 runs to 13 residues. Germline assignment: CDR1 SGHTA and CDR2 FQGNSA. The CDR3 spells CASSAGQGGIQYF. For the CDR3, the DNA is TGTGCCAGCAGCGCTGGACAGGGAGGCATTCAGTACTTC.

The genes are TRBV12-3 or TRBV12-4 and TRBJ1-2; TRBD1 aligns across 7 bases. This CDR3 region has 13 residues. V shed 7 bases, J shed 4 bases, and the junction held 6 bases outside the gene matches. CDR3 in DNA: TGTGCCAGCACCATGGACAGGCCCTATGGCTACACCTTC. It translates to CASTMDRPYGYTF.

CDR3 amino acids: CSVRDTGQPQHF. The CDR3 DNA is TGCAGCGTCCGGGACACAGGACAGCCCCAGCATTTT. V and J are TRBV29-1 and TRBJ1-5, with TRBD1 as a possible D gene (6 bases). CDR1 SQVTM and CDR2 ANQGSEA come from the germline V gene. This CDR3 contains 12 residues. V was clipped by 6 bases and J by 7 bases, with 13 bases between them.

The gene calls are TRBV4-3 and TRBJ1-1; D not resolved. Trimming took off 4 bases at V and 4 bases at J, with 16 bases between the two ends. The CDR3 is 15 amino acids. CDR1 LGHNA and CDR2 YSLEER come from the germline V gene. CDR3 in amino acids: CASSPNSGSGTEAFF. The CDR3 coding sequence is TGCGCCAGCAGCCCCAACTCGGGGTCTGGCACTGAAGCTTTCTTT.

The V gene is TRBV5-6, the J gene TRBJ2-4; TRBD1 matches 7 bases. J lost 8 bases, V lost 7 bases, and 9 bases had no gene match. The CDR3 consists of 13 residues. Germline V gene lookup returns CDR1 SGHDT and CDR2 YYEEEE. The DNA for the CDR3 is TGTGCCAGCCACGAGGGGGCCGTGGACATTCAGTACTTC. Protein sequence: CASHEGAVDIQYF.

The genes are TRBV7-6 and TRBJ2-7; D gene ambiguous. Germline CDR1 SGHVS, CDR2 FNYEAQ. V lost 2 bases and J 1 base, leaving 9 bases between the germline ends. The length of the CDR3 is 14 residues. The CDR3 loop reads CASSLISGSYEQYF. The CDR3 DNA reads TGTGCCAGCAGCTTAATATCAGGATCCTACGAGCAGTACTTC.